The entry below describes one T cell receptor beta chain. During active infection, Seattle patients enrolled and were then monitored through disease. Trimming took off 5 bases at V and 8 bases at J, with 15 bases between the two ends. The germline CDR1 and CDR2 sequences are SGHTA and FQGNSA. CDR3 length: 14 amino acids. The entry originates in a study of blood T cell repertoires in COVID-19. About the study: T cells, B-cell-depleted T cells, or PBMCs provided the cDNA or gDNA that served as material.

Profiled with immunoSEQ multiplex PCR; TCRdb holds only in-frame clones, not every one. The table shows about 250,000 clones, with approximately 90% occurring only once. The clonotype comes from a woman between 25 and 40 years old with COVID-19, enrolled during active disease. The V and J genes are TRBV7-2 and TRBJ1-4; D unclear. Sample: peripheral blood. The CDR3 protein is CASSLGGGQEKLFF. CDR3 nucleotide sequence: TGTGCCAGCAGCCTCGGCGGCGGCCAGGAAAAACTGTTTTTT.